Described below is a single T cell receptor (beta chain) sequence and its context. Germline and junction disagree at one end, which may indicate a read error. This sample was taken from a study of blood T cell repertoires in COVID-19. Germline loops: CDR1 SGHTA, CDR2 FQGNSA. The CDR3 sequence is 16 residues long. Original processing notes: By means of reference gene primer amplification, nucleated cell counts were estimated. Assay: immunoSEQ multiplex PCR; the TCRdb copy retains only in-frame clones and omits some. The V and J calls and clone size come from that table; D and trimming were worked out from the DNA. The profile shows just over 650,000 clones, around 89% of them singletons.

The sample comprised peripheral blood. The chain combines TRBV7-2 with TRBJ2-4; no clear D. The receptor comes from a young woman with acute or convalescent COVID-19. The CDR3, as DNA: TGTGCCAGCACCTTAGGAGATATCTTAGCCAAAAACATTCAGTACTTC. Encoded protein: CASTLGDILAKNIQYF.